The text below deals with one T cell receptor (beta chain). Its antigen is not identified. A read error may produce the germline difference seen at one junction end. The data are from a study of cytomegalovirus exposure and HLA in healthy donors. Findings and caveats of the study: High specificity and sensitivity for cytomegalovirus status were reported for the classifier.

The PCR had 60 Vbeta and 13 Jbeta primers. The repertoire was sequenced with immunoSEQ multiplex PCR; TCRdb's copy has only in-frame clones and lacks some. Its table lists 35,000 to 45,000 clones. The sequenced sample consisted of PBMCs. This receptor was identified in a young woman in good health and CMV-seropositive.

In nucleotides, the CDR3 is TGTGCTAGCAGCTTAGAGAGGATGAATGAGCAGTTCTTC. It is translated as CASSLERMNEQFF. This chain uses TRBV7-7 with TRBJ2-1; D is uncertain. The CDR3 length is 13 residues. Germline values: CDR1 SSHAT, CDR2 FNYEAQ (reference sequence).